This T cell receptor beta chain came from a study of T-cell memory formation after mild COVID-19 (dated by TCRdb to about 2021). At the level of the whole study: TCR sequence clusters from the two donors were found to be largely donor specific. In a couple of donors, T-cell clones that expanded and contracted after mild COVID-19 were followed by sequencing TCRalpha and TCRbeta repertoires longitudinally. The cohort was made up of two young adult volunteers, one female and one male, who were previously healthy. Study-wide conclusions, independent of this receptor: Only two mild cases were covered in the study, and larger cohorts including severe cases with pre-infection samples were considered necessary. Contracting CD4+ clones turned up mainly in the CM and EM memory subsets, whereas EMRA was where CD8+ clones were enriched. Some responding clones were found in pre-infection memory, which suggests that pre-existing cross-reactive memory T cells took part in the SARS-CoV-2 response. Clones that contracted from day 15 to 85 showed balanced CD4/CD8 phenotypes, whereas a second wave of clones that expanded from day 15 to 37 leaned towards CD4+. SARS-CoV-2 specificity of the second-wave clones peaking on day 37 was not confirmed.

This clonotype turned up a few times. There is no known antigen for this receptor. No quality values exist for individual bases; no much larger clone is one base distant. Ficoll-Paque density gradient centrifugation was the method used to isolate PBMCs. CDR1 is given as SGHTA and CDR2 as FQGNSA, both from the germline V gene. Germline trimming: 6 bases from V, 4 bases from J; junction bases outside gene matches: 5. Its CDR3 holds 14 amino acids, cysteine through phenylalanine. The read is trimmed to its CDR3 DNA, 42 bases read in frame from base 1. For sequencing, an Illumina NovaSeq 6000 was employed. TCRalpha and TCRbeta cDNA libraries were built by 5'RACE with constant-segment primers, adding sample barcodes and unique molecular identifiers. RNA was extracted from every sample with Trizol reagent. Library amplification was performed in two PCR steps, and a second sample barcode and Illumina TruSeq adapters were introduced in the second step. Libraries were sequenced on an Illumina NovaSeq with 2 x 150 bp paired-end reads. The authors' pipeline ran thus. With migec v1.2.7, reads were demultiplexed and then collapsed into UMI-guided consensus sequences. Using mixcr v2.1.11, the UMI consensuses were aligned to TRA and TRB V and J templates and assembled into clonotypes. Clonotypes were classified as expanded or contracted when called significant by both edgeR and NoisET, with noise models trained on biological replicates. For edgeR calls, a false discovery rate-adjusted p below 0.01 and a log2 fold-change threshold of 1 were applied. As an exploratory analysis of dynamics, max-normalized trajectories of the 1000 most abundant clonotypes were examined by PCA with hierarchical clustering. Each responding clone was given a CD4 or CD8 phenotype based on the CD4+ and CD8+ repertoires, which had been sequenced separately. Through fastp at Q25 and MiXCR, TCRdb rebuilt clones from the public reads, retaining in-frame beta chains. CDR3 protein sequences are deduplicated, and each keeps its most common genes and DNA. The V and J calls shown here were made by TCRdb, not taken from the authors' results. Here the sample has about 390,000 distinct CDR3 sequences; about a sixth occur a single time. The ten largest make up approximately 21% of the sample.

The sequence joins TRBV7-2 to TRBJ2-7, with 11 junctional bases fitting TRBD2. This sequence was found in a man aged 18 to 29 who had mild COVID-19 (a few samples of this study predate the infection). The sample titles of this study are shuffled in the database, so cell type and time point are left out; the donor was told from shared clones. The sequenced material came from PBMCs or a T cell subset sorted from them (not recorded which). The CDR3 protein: CASRTSGGDYEQYF. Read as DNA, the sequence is TGTGCCAGCAGAACTAGCGGGGGAGATTACGAGCAGTACTTC.